This TCR beta chain was recovered during a study of T cells in Graves' hyperthyroidism and ophthalmopathy. This clonotype was found many times. RNA transcripts were the template for amplifying TCR beta CDR3 regions. A set of HTBI primers served as the primers for a first-round RT-PCR of the TCR CDR3. In TCRdb, the multiplex PCR reads were re-called with MiXCR into one record per CDR3 protein. The sample lists 400,000 or so distinct CDR3 sequences, around 15% occurring once. Ophthalmopathy cases scored 3 or more on the Clinical Activity Score and 4 or more on NOSPECS grade, with duration below 3 months. Uncontrolled infection, other autoimmune disease, pregnancy or lactation led to exclusion. Diagnostic assessment was based on clinical symptoms, serum thyroxine and TRAb, thyroid ultrasound and orbital computed tomography. The length of the CDR3 is 16 residues. CDR1 PRHDT and CDR2 FYEKMQ come from the germline V gene (reference sequence). Trimming cost V 2 bases and J 1 base, with 15 bases left between them.

This chain joins TRBV13 and TRBJ2-7, with unresolved D. The sequencing input was blood. This receptor was identified in a man aged 50 to 60 with Graves' ophthalmopathy. CDR3 protein: CASSLSLTRQSYEQYF. In nucleotides, the CDR3 is TGTGCCAGCAGCTTATCACTAACCCGTCAGTCCTACGAGCAGTACTTC.